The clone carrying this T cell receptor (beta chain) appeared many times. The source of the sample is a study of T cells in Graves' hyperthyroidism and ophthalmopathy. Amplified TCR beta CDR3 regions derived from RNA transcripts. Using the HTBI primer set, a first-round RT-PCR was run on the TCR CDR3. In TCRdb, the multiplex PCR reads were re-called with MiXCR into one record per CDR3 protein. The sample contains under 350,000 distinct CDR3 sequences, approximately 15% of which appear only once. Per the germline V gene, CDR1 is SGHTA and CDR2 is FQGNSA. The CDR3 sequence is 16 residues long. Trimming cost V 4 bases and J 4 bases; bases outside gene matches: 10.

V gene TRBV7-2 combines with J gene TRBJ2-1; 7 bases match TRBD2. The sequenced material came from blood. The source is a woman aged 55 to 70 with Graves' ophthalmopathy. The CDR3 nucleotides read TGTGCCAGCAGCTCCCGTCTAGCGGAGGTGTACAATGAGCAGTTCTTC. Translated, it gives CASSSRLAEVYNEQFF. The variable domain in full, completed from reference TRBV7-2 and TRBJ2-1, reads GAGVSQSPSNKVTEKGKDVELRCDPISGHTALYWYRQSLGQGLEFLIYFQGNSAPDKSGLPSDRFSAERTGGSVSTLTIQRTQQEDSAVYLCASSSRLAEVYNEQFFGPGTRLTVL.